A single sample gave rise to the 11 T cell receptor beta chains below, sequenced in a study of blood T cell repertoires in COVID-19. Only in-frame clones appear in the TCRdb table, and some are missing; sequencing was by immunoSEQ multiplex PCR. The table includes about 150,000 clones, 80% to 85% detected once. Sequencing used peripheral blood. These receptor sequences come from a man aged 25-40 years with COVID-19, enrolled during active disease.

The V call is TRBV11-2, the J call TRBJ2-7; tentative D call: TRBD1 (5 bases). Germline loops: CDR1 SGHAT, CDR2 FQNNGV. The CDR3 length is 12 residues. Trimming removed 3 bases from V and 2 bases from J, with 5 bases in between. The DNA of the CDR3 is TGTGCCAGCAGCTTGACAGCCTACGAGCAGTACTTC. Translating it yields CASSLTAYEQYF. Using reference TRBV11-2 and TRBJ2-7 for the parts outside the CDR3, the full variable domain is EAGVAQSPRYKIIEKRQSVAFWCNPISGHATLYWYQQILGQGPKLLIQFQNNGVVDDSQLPKDRFSAERLKGVDSTLKIQPAKLEDSAVYLCASSLTAYEQYFGPGTRLTVT.

The CDR3 DNA follows: TGTGCCAGCAGCTCACAGGCTTCTCCTGCTGAAGCTTTCTTT. It specifies CASSSQASPAEAFF. V and J are TRBV7-6 and TRBJ1-1; weak D call: TRBD1 (5 bases). Germline V gene data show CDR1 as SGHVS and CDR2 as FNYEAQ. Trimming stripped 4 bases from V and 6 bases from J, with 15 bases between. The CDR3 contains 14 residues. The whole variable domain, remainder taken from reference TRBV7-6 and TRBJ1-1, is GAGVSQSPRYKVTKRGQDVALRCDPISGHVSLYWYRQALGQGPEFLTYFNYEAQQDKSGLPNDRFSAERPEGSISTLTIQRTEQRDSAMYRCASSSQASPAEAFFGQGTRLTVV.

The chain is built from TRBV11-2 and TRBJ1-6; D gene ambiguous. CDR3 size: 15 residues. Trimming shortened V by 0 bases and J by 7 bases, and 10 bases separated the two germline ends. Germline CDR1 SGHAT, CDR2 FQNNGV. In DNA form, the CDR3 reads TGTGCCAGCAGCTTAGATCGGGGATTCAATTCACCCCTCCACTTT. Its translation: CASSLDRGFNSPLHF.

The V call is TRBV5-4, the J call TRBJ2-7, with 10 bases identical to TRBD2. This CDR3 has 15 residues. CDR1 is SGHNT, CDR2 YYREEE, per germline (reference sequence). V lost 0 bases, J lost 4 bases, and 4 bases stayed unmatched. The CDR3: CASSLAAGGRYEQYF. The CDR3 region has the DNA TGTGCCAGCAGCTTGGCAGCGGGAGGGAGGTACGAGCAGTACTTC.

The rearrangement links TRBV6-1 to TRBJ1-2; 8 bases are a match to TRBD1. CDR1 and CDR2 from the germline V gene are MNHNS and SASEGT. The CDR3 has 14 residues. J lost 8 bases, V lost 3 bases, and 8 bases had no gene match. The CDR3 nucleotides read TGTGCCAGCAGTGAGATAAAAGACAGGGGCGGCTACACCTTC. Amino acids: CASSEIKDRGGYTF.

The DNA for the CDR3 is TGTGCCAGCAGTTTAGGGGGGGGAGGCGGTGAAAAACTGTTTTTT. Its protein product is CASSLGGGGGEKLFF. This chain links TRBV28 with TRBJ1-4, with D perhaps TRBD1 (5 bases). The germline gives CDR1 MDHEN, CDR2 SYDVKM. The CDR3 covers 15 residues. V dropped 2 bases and J dropped 7 bases, with 14 bases sitting between them.

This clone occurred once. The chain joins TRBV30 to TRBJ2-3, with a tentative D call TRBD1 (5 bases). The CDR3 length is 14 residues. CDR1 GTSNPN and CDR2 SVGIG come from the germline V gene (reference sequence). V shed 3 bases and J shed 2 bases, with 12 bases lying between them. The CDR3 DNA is TGTGCCTGGAGACGGAAGGGGATCACAGATACGCAGTATTTT. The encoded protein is CAWRRKGITDTQYF.

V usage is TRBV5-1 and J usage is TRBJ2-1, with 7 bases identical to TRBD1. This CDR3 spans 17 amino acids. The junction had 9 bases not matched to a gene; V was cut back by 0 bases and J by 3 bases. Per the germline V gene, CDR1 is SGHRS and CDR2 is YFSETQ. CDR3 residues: CASSLADRPGGYNEQFF. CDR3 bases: TGCGCCAGCAGCTTGGCCGATCGGCCAGGGGGCTACAATGAGCAGTTCTTC. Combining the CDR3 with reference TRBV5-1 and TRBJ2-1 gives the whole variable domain KAGVTQTPRYLIKTRGQQVTLSCSPISGHRSVSWYQQTPGQGLQFLFEYFSETQRNKGNFPGRFSGRQFSNSRSEMNVSTLELGDSALYLCASSLADRPGGYNEQFFGPGTRLTVL.

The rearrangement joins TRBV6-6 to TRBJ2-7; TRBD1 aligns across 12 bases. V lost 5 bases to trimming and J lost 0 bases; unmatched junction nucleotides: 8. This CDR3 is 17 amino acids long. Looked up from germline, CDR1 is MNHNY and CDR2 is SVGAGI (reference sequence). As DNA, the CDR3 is TGTGCCAGCAGTCAGGGGACAGGGGGCTTTTACTCCTACGAGCAGTACTTC. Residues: CASSQGTGGFYSYEQYF.

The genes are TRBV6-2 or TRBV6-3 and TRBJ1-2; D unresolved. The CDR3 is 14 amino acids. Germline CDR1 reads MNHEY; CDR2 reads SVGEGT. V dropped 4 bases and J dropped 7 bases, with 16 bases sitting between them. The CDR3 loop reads CASSSLEKRGGYTF. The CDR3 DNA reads TGTGCCAGCAGTTCCTTAGAAAAACGTGGTGGCTACACCTTC.

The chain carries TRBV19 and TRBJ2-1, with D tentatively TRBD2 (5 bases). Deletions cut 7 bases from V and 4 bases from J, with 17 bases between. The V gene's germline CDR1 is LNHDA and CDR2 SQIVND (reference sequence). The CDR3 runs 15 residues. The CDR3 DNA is TGTGCCAGTACCCTGAGGGCAGGACCATACAATGAGCAGTTCTTC. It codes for CASTLRAGPYNEQFF.